The rows below give T cell receptor beta chains drawn from one sample of a study of technical replicates of blood from four donors. Method: immunoSEQ multiplex PCR; TCRdb's copy keeps in-frame clones and lacks some. The table records tens of thousands of clones, 94% of them present only once. Sequencing was carried out using T cells isolated from PBMCs. These receptors were taken from a human donor in good health. Each CDR3 is given with its conserved first and last residue. D genes are given only for firm matches. The size field is filled for only some rows; it gives once, few, many or a size class.

CDR3nt	CDR3aa	d_gene	v_gene	j_gene	abundance
TGCGCCAGCAGCCCTCCTCAGGTTTCACAAAACATTCAGTACTTC	CASSPPQVSQNIQYF	-	TRBV5-1	TRBJ2-4	-
TGTGCCACCTCGACTAGCGGGGGGGCGGGTGAGCAGTTCTTC	CATSTSGGAGEQFF	TRBD2	TRBV2	TRBJ2-1	-
TGTGCCAGCAGCGCAAAAACAGGGGATTACGGCTACACCTTC	CASSAKTGDYGYTF	TRBD1	TRBV7-6	TRBJ1-2	once
TGTGCCAGCAGCTTGGGGGGGGCAGGGGAGCTGTTTTTT	CASSLGGAGELFF	-	TRBV7-2	TRBJ2-2	-
TGTGCTAGTGTTATAGGGGGATCCGAGCAGTACTTC	CASVIGGSEQYF	-	TRBV12-5	TRBJ2-7	-
TGTGCCAGCAGCTTACGACAGATTGAAGCTTTCTTT	CASSLRQIEAFF	-	TRBV7-9	TRBJ1-1	-
TGTGCCAGTAGTATATACCCGGGGGAAAGGGGCTACGAGCAGTACTTC	CASSIYPGERGYEQYF	-	TRBV19	TRBJ2-7	-
TGTGCCAGCAGTGGTTCCGCCGGTCTAAATTCACCCCTCCACTTT	CASSGSAGLNSPLHF	-	TRBV25-1	TRBJ1-6	-
TGCGCCAGCAGCCTGACCCTCGGGAGGGCCGGAGATGAGCAGTTCTTC	CASSLTLGRAGDEQFF	TRBD2	TRBV5-1	TRBJ2-1	-
TGCGCCAGCAGCGCATTGGACAGCCCGGGACTAGCGGGAGTTGGTACAGATACGCAGTATTTT	CASSALDSPGLAGVGTDTQYF	TRBD2	TRBV5-1	TRBJ2-3	-
TGCGCCAGCAGCTTTCCAGCGGGGGGCCGGAACACCGGGGAGCTGTTTTTT	CASSFPAGGRNTGELFF	TRBD2	TRBV5-1	TRBJ2-2	-
TGTGCCAGCAGTCACGCTATCCCGAACACTGAAGCTTTCTTT	CASSHAIPNTEAFF	-	TRBV28	TRBJ1-1	-
TGTGCCAGCAGCTTCGGACTAGCGAATTACGAGCAGTACTTC	CASSFGLANYEQYF	TRBD2	TRBV9	TRBJ2-7	-
TGTGCCAGCAGCCAACCTCGGCGGGGGGCCACAGATACGCAGTATTTT	CASSQPRRGATDTQYF	TRBD2	TRBV7-9	TRBJ2-3	-
TGTGCCAGCAGCTTAGCAGCCGGGACTAGCGCTATAAGCTCCTACGAGCAGTACTTC	CASSLAAGTSAISSYEQYF	TRBD2	TRBV7-8	TRBJ2-7	-
TGTGCCAGCAGTCTAGACAGGACCACCGGGGAGCTGTTTTTT	CASSLDRTTGELFF	-	TRBV28	TRBJ2-2	-
TGTGCCAGCAGCTTTAAGGGCGGGGATCAGTTCTTC	CASSFKGGDQFF	-	TRBV11-3	TRBJ2-1	-
TGCGCCAGCAGCGGAGACAGGGGAGGCGAAAAACTGTTTTTT	CASSGDRGGEKLFF	TRBD1	TRBV5-1	TRBJ1-4	once
TGTGCCAGCAGCCTGGGACAGGGGGTAGGTGGCTACACCTTC	CASSLGQGVGGYTF	TRBD1	TRBV28	TRBJ1-2	-
TGTGCCAGCACTCCCACCAGCTCCTACGAGCAGTACTTC	CASTPTSSYEQYF	-	TRBV7-9	TRBJ2-7	-
TGTGCCAGCAGACCCACGATGGGGGGTAGGTCCACAGATACGCAGTATTTT	CASRPTMGGRSTDTQYF	-	TRBV11-2	TRBJ2-3	-
TGTGCCAGCAGCTCCTCACTAGCGGGAGGCGTCGGGGAGCTGTTTTTT	CASSSSLAGGVGELFF	TRBD2	TRBV28	TRBJ2-2	-
TGTGCCAGCAGTGTTTCCCAGGCATGGGAGACCCAGTACTTC	CASSVSQAWETQYF	-	TRBV2	TRBJ2-5	once
TGTGCCAGCAGCTTAGTCAAAGGGGCCAACTATGGCTACACCTTC	CASSLVKGANYGYTF	-	TRBV7-6	TRBJ1-2	-
TGTGCCAGCAGCCAAGGACTAGCTAGACCGAACACCGGGGAGCTGTTTTTT	CASSQGLARPNTGELFF	TRBD2	TRBV5-6	TRBJ2-2	-
TGTGCCAGCAGCCAGGGACAGGGCGACCCCACAGATACGCAGTATTTT	CASSQGQGDPTDTQYF	TRBD1	TRBV4-2	TRBJ2-3	-